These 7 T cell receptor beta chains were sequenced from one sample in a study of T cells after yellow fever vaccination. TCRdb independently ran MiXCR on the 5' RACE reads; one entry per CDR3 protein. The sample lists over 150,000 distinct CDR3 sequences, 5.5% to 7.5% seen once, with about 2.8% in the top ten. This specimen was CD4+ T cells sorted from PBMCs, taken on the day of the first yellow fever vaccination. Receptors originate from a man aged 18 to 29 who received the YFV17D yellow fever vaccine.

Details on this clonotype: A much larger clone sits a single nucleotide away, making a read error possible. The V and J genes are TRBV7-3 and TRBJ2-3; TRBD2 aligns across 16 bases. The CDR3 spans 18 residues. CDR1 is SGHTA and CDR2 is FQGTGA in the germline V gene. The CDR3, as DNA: TGTGCCTGCAGATATCCGGGACTAGCGGGGGGGAGCACAGATACGCAGTATTTT. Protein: CACRYPGLAGGSTDTQYF.

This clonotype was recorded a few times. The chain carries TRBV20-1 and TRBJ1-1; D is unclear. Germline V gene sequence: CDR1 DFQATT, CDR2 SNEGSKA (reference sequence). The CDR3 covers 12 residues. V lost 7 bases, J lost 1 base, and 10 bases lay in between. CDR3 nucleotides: TGCAGTGTAATGGGATCGAACACTGAAGCTTTCTTT. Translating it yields CSVMGSNTEAFF.

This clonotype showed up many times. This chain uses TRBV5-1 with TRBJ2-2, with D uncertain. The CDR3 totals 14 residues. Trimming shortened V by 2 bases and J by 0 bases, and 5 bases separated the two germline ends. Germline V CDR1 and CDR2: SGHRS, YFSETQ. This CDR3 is CASSFGANTGELFF. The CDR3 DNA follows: TGCGCCAGCAGCTTTGGGGCGAACACCGGGGAGCTGTTTTTT.

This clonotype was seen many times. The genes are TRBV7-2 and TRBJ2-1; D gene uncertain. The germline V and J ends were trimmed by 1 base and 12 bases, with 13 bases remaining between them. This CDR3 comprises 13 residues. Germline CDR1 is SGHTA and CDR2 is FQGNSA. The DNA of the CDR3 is TGTGCCAGCAGCTTAGGAGCCGGCGGACGGCAGTTCTTC. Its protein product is CASSLGAGGRQFF.

CDR3: CASSDQGRRNTEAFF. CDR3 nucleotides: TGTGCCAGCAGCGACCAGGGGAGGAGGAACACTGAAGCTTTCTTT. This rearrangement joins TRBV3-1 to TRBJ1-1; maybe TRBD1 (6 bases). V was trimmed by 5 bases and J by 1 base, leaving 14 bases between them. Germline V gene lookup returns CDR1 LGHDT and CDR2 YNNKEL (reference sequence). The CDR3 sequence is 15 residues long.

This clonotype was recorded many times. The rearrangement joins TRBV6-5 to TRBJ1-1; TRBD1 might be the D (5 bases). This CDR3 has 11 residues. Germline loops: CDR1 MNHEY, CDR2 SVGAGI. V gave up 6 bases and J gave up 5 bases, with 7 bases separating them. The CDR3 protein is CASRGETEAFF. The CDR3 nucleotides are TGTGCCAGCAGAGGGGAGACTGAAGCTTTCTTT.

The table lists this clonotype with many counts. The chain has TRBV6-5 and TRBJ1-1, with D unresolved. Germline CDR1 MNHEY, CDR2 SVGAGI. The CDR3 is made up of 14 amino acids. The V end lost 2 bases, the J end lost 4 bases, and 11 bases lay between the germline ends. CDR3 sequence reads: CASSYGGWGTEAFF. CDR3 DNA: TGTGCCAGCAGTTACGGAGGGTGGGGCACTGAAGCTTTCTTT.